The T cell receptor beta chain described here comes from a study of cytomegalovirus exposure and HLA in healthy donors. Overall study results and limits: A prior analysis recorded that most TCR beta V segments were productive about 90% or about 30% of the time.

Comment on this clone: Its antigen is unknown.

As for the donors, each was a healthy bone marrow donor. The CDR3 consists of 13 residues. Germline CDR1 SNHLY, CDR2 FYNNEI. Primers included in the PCR were 60 Vbeta and 13 Jbeta primers. Per the authors' pipeline: Among the unique TCR beta chains that a later analysis counted, roughly 80 million in all, roughly 11 million were shared. The assay was immunoSEQ multiplex PCR, and TCRdb's table has in-frame clones only and misses some. V and J calls and clone size are copied from that table; D and trimming were computed from the DNA. This table holds 150,000 or so clones, around 79% found once. The J gene is TRBJ2-5, the V gene TRBV2; D is ambiguous. The J call may be incorrect, as the DNA end agrees better with TRBJ2-7. Sequencing was done on a sample of PBMCs. The origin of this receptor is a man aged 25 to 40 in good health and CMV-seropositive. CDR3 coding DNA: TGTGCCGGCGGCCGGTCCTTCCTAAGCGAGCAGTACTTC. Translating it yields CAGGRSFLSEQYF.